The 16 T cell receptor beta chains below come from one sample, sequenced in a study of patients and donors after allogeneic stem cell transplantation. TCRdb re-derived calls from the RT-PCR reads in MiXCR, one entry per CDR3 protein. The sample has approximately 99,000 distinct CDR3 sequences; approximately 40% are singletons. What was sequenced was blood, either unsorted or a sorted T cell fraction (not recorded which). Source of these receptors: a human donor who was either an allogeneic HSCT recipient or a stem cell or donor lymphocyte infusion donor (not recorded which). It is not recorded whose cells these are; they may come from a transplant donor.

There are a few counts of this clonotype. This chain joins TRBV28 and TRBJ2-7; 7 positions match TRBD2. Germline CDR1 MDHEN, CDR2 SYDVKM. CDR3 size: 14 residues. Trimming cost V 6 bases and J 6 bases; bases outside gene matches: 11. This chain's CDR3 is CASSPGREIREQYF. CDR3 DNA: TGTGCCAGCAGCCCCGGGCGGGAGATACGCGAGCAGTACTTC.

The chain links TRBV12-3 or TRBV12-4 to TRBJ2-1; maybe TRBD1 (5 bases). CDR3 length equals 13 residues. The ends were cut back, 3 bases at V and 11 bases at J, with 14 bases in the middle. CDR3 sequence reads: CASSFPVWGQQFF. CDR3 in DNA: TGTGCCAGCAGTTTTCCTGTTTGGGGCCAGCAGTTCTTC.

The CDR3: CASRLGTDPIYGYTF. As DNA, the CDR3 is TGTGCCAGCAGGCTTGGGACAGACCCGATTTATGGCTACACCTTC. V usage is TRBV7-2 and J usage is TRBJ1-2; 7 bases are a match to TRBD1. The V and J ends lost 6 bases and 5 bases, in that order; junction bases with no gene match: 12. This CDR3 region has 15 residues. Germline lookup yields CDR1 SGHTA and CDR2 FQGNSA. Looking up the rest from reference TRBV7-2 and TRBJ1-2 gives the full variable domain: GAGVSQSPSNKVTEKGKDVELRCDPISGHTALYWYRQSLGQGLEFLIYFQGNSAPDKSGLPSDRFSAERTGGSVSTLTIQRTQQEDSAVYLCASRLGTDPIYGYTFGSGTRLTVV.

This clonotype was picked up many times. DNA for the CDR3: TGTGCCAGCACCCTGGGGGGTAATTCACCCCTCCACTTT. Protein sequence: CASTLGGNSPLHF. The rearrangement links TRBV7-2 to TRBJ1-6; tentatively, D is TRBD1 (5 bases). Per germline, CDR1 SGHTA and CDR2 FQGNSA. The CDR3 totals 13 residues. The ends were cut back, 7 bases at V and 6 bases at J, with 10 bases in the middle.

This clonotype came up a few times. The V and J genes are TRBV7-9 and TRBJ1-1, with 7 bases matching TRBD1. The CDR3 consists of 11 residues. The V gene end was trimmed by 6 bases and the J gene end by 10 bases; junction bases not matched to a gene: 5. The V gene's germline CDR1 is SEHNR and CDR2 FQNEAQ (reference sequence). The CDR3 spells CASSRTGGAFF. The CDR3, as DNA: TGTGCCAGCAGTCGGACAGGCGGAGCTTTCTTT.

The chain has TRBV12-3 or TRBV12-4 and TRBJ1-5; the match to TRBD1 covers 9 bases. Unmatched junction bases numbered 3, after V lost 6 bases and J lost 6 bases. The CDR3 totals 13 residues. CDR3: CASSGTGLQPQHF. The CDR3 coding sequence is TGTGCCAGCAGCGGGACAGGGCTTCAGCCCCAGCATTTT.

The chain couples TRBV10-3 to TRBJ1-1, with TRBD1 as a possible D gene (6 bases). Looked up from germline, CDR1 is ENHRY and CDR2 is SYGVKD. V was trimmed by 11 bases and J by 7 bases, leaving 17 bases between them. The CDR3 has 12 residues. The CDR3 nucleotides read TGTGCCTCCGCCCGGGGGGCGTTTGAAGCTTTCTTT. This sequence encodes CASARGAFEAFF.

This clonotype was detected many times. V is TRBV12-3 or TRBV12-4 and J is TRBJ2-3; a weak D match, TRBD1 (6 bases). The CDR3 contains 14 residues. Trimming stripped 5 bases from V and 4 bases from J, with 13 bases between. CDR3 in amino acids: CASSLRQAADTQYF. The CDR3, as DNA: TGTGCCAGCAGTCTCCGACAGGCGGCAGATACGCAGTATTTT.

This clonotype was detected only a few times. This chain joins TRBV20-1 and TRBJ1-5, with TRBD1 matching 7 bases. This CDR3 region has 16 residues. Germline loops: CDR1 DFQATT, CDR2 SNEGSKA (reference sequence). The junction had 10 bases not matched to a gene; V was cut back by 1 base and J by 4 bases. CDR3: CSARAMGQLPNQPQHF. In nucleotides, the CDR3 is TGCAGTGCTAGAGCGATGGGACAGCTACCAAATCAGCCCCAGCATTTT.

The chain uses TRBV12-3 or TRBV12-4 and TRBJ1-1; D is unclear. The V and J ends lost 3 bases and 3 bases respectively, with 11 bases between them. This CDR3 is built from 14 residues. CDR3 protein: CASSLVRTHTEAFF. CDR3 nucleotide sequence: TGTGCCAGCAGTTTGGTCAGGACCCACACTGAAGCTTTCTTT.

The chain links TRBV12-5 to TRBJ1-6; no clear D gene. CDR3 length equals 15 residues. Per the germline V gene, CDR1 is LGHNT and CDR2 is FRNRAP. V was shortened by 4 bases and J by 9 bases, with 16 bases between the two germline ends. The CDR3 loop reads CASGYVTPTRSPLHF. DNA for the CDR3: TGTGCTAGTGGTTACGTTACCCCGACGCGTTCACCCCTCCACTTT.

This clonotype has only a few counts. The V and J genes are TRBV11-2 and TRBJ1-2; D might be TRBD1 (5 bases). CDR3 length equals 15 residues. CDR1 is SGHAT and CDR2 is FQNNGV in the germline V gene. Trimming shortened V by 2 bases and J by 3 bases, and 13 bases separated the two germline ends. The CDR3 spells CASSLSPGTYYGYTF. The CDR3 DNA is TGTGCCAGCAGCTTAAGCCCAGGGACCTACTATGGCTACACCTTC. The full variable domain, with the rest looked up from reference TRBV11-2 and TRBJ1-2, is EAGVAQSPRYKIIEKRQSVAFWCNPISGHATLYWYQQILGQGPKLLIQFQNNGVVDDSQLPKDRFSAERLKGVDSTLKIQPAKLEDSAVYLCASSLSPGTYYGYTFGSGTRLTVV.

V is TRBV5-1 and J is TRBJ1-5; D not resolved. Germline values: CDR1 SGHRS, CDR2 YFSETQ. The V gene lost 3 bases and the J gene lost 3 bases, with 7 bases spanning the gap. This CDR3 is 13 amino acids long. Here the CDR3 reads CASSSTVNQPQHF. CDR3 bases: TGCGCCAGCAGCTCAACGGTCAATCAGCCCCAGCATTTT.

The sample holds a few counts of this clonotype. The chain is built from TRBV12-3 or TRBV12-4 and TRBJ1-6, with 7 bases identical to TRBD1. J gave up 9 bases and V 6 bases, and 14 bases lay outside the gene matches. CDR3 length equals 16 residues. CDR3 in DNA: TGTGCCAGCAGCTCTTTTAGACCAGGGGGGGGTTCACCCCTCCACTTT. It codes for CASSSFRPGGGSPLHF.

This clonotype was seen a few times. This rearrangement joins TRBV24-1 to TRBJ2-3; TRBD1 agrees at 10 bases. The V gene's germline CDR1 is KGHDR and CDR2 SFDVKD. The CDR3 covers 13 residues. The ends lost 12 bases at V and 6 bases at J; junction bases unmatched: 8. The CDR3 region has the DNA TGTGCCGCGGGGGACAGGGGATTGGATACGCAGTATTTT. This sequence encodes CAAGDRGLDTQYF.

The chain employs TRBV6-6 and TRBJ1-3; D gene ambiguous. This CDR3 has 16 residues. V gave up 0 bases and J gave up 3 bases, with 12 bases separating them. From germline, CDR1 is MNHNY and CDR2 SVGAGI (reference sequence). Written as DNA, the CDR3 is TGTGCCAGCAGTTACTCGAATCCGGAGGGTGGAAACACCATATATTTT. Translating it yields CASSYSNPEGGNTIYF.